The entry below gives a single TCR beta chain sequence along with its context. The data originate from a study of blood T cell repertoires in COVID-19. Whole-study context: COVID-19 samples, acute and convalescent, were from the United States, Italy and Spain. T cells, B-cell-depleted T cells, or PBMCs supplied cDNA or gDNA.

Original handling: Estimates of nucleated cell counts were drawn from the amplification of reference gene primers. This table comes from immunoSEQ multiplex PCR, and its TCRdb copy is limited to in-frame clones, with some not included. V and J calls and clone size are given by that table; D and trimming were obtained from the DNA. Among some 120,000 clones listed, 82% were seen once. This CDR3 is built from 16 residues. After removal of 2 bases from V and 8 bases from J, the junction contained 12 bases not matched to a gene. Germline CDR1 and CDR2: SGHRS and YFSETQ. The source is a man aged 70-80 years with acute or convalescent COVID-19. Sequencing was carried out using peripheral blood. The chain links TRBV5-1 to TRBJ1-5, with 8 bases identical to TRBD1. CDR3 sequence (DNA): TGCGCCAGCAGCTTATCAGGGGCAGGGGGCGCCGAGCCCCAGCATTTT. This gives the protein CASSLSGAGGAEPQHF.